A selection of T cell receptor beta chains follows, all from one sample in a study of blood T cell repertoires in COVID-19. Sequenced by immunoSEQ multiplex PCR; TCRdb stores in-frame clones only, minus some. The sample contains around 230,000 clones, 85% of which appear only once. The specimen was peripheral blood. These TCRs come from a man in his forties or fifties with COVID-19, enrolled during active disease. CDR3s include the opening cysteine and the closing phenylalanine or tryptophan. The D gene is left open where the match is weak. Size is stated for part of the rows, as once, few or many counts, or as a class when the clone is expanded.

clone size	D gene	J gene	V gene	CDR3 DNA	CDR3 protein
-	-	TRBJ1-4	TRBV6-5	TGTGCCAGCAGTTACGGGATTGGACAGTCTAATGAAAAACTGTTTTTT	CASSYGIGQSNEKLFF
once	-	TRBJ1-1	TRBV27	TGTGCCAGCAGTCCCACCCATCGGGGCTGGGGGGCTGAAGCTTTCTTT	CASSPTHRGWGAEAFF
-	TRBD1	TRBJ2-1	TRBV19	TGTGCCAGTAGTCCGACCGGGACAGGGGGCGGGAATGAGCAGTTCTTC	CASSPTGTGGGNEQFF
once	-	TRBJ2-2	TRBV5-1	TGCGCCAGCAGCAAGACAGTTCTAAACACCGGGGAGCTGTTTTTT	CASSKTVLNTGELFF
-	TRBD1	TRBJ2-1	TRBV7-3	TGTGCCAGCAGCCCCCGGACAGGGGTAAACGAGCAGTTCTTC	CASSPRTGVNEQFF
-	TRBD1	TRBJ2-7	TRBV28	TGTGCCAGCAGTTTAGGGGCAGGGGGCATTTACGAGCAGTACTTC	CASSLGAGGIYEQYF
-	-	TRBJ2-2	TRBV11-1	TGTGCCAGCAGCTTAGACGGCGGGACCTGGACCGGGGAGCTGTTTTTT	CASSLDGGTWTGELFF
-	TRBD1	TRBJ1-2	TRBV13	TGTGCCAGCAGCTTAGCCACAGGGGAGACTCAGTATGGCTACACCTTC	CASSLATGETQYGYTF
-	-	TRBJ2-7	TRBV7-9	TGTGCCAGCAGCTTAGGCGTGAGTTTCTACGAGCAGTACTTC	CASSLGVSFYEQYF
-	TRBD1	TRBJ1-5	TRBV7-2	TGTGCCAGCAGCCCGACAGGGACCCCGGGGCCCCAGCATTTT	CASSPTGTPGPQHF
-	-	TRBJ2-7	TRBV2	TGTGCCAGCAGCCCACGACAGGGAGGCTACGAGCAGTACTTC	CASSPRQGGYEQYF
-	-	TRBJ2-7	TRBV19	TGTGCCAGTAGCCCGGGTGCCCCCACCTACGAGCAGTACTTC	CASSPGAPTYEQYF
-	-	TRBJ1-3	TRBV7-9	TGTGCCAGCAGCTTCGGGGTGTTTGTCGACACCATATATTTT	CASSFGVFVDTIYF